This T cell receptor (beta chain) was observed in a study of cytomegalovirus exposure and HLA in healthy donors. General study points: The listing of fewer than 200 TCR beta chains classed them as cytomegalovirus-associated. In vitro data verified three CMV-associated chains as specific for CMV antigens. It was found in a later analysis that first-cohort TCR clusters tended to co-occur in the 95 to 150 validation repertoires. Across donors, most TCRs were seen rarely, yet some public ones were widespread.

Germline V gene data show CDR1 as MNHEY and CDR2 as SVGAGI. The CDR3 runs to 12 residues. Trimming stripped 6 bases from V and 4 bases from J, with 9 bases between. Assay: immunoSEQ multiplex PCR; the TCRdb copy retains only in-frame clones and omits some. The sample lists 200,000 to 250,000 clones, 80% to 95% occurring once. In this sample, this clone turned up a few times. Its specificity is not known. The V and J genes are TRBV6-5 and TRBJ1-2; D uncertain. Sample: PBMCs. The TCR comes from a woman under 30 in good health and CMV-seronegative. CDR3 amino acids: CASRGGPYGYTF. CDR3 coding DNA: TGTGCCAGCAGGGGAGGTCCCTATGGCTACACCTTC.